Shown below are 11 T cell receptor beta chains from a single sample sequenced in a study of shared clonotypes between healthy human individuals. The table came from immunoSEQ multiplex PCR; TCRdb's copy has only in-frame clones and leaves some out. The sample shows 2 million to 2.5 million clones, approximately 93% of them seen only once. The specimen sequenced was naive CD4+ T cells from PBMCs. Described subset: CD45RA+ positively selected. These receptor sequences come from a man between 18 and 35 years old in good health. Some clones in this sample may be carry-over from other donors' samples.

This CDR3 is CASSLTRLAGASLGDNEQFF. CDR3 nucleotides: TGTGCCAGCAGCCTCACCAGACTAGCGGGAGCTTCCCTGGGAGACAATGAGCAGTTCTTC. The V call is TRBV7-8, the J call TRBJ2-1; TRBD2 aligns across 12 bases. Germline V gives CDR1 SGHVS, CDR2 FQNEAQ. The trim removed 5 bases at V and 5 bases at J, leaving 19 bases unmatched. The length of the CDR3 is 20 residues.

The CDR3 loop is CASSLDALADYEQFF. In nucleotides, the CDR3 is TGTGCCAGCAGCTTAGATGCACTAGCGGATTATGAGCAGTTCTTC. V gene TRBV7-2 combines with J gene TRBJ2-1; 8 bases agree with TRBD2. Germline CDR1 is SGHTA and CDR2 is FQGNSA. V gave up 1 base and J gave up 8 bases; unmatched junction bases: 7. The CDR3 spans 15 residues.

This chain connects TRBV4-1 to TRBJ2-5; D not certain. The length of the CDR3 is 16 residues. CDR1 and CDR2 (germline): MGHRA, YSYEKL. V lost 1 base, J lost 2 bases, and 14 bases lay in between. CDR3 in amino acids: CASSQALTKSQETQYF. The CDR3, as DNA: TGCGCCAGCAGCCAAGCCCTGACGAAATCACAAGAGACCCAGTACTTC.

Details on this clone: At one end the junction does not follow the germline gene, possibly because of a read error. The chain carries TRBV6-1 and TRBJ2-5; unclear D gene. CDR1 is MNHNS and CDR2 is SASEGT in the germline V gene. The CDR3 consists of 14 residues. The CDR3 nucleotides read TGTGCCAGCACCTCAAGCCTGGACCAAGGGACCCAGTACTTC. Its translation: CASTSSLDQGTQYF.

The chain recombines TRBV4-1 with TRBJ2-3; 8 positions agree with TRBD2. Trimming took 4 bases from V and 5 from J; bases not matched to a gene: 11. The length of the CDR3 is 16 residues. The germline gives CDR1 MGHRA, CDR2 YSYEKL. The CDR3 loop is CASSPAGDGGGDTQYF. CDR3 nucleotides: TGCGCCAGCAGCCCAGCCGGGGACGGGGGGGGAGATACGCAGTATTTT.

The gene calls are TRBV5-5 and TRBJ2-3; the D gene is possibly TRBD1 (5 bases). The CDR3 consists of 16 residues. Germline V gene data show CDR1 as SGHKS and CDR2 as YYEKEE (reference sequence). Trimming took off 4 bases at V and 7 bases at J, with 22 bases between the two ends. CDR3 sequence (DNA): TGTGCCAGCAGCCGAACAGGACCTGCGCGGACCAATACGCAGTATTTT. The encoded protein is CASSRTGPARTNTQYF. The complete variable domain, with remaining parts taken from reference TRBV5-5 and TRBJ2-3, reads DAGVTQSPTHLIKTRGQQVTLRCSPISGHKSVSWYQQVLGQGPQFIFQYYEKEERGRGNFPDRFSARQFPNYSSELNVNALLLGDSALYLCASSRTGPARTNTQYFGPGTRLTVL.

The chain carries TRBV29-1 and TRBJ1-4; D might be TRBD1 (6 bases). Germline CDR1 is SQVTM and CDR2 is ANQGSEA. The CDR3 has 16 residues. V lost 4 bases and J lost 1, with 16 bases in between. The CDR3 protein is CSVAAGAIGTNEKLFF. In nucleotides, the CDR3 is TGCAGCGTTGCGGCGGGGGCTATAGGAACTAATGAAAAACTGTTTTTT. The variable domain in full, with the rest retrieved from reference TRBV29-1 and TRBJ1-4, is SAVISQKPSRDICQRGTSLTIQCQVDSQVTMMFWYRQQPGQSLTLIATANQGSEATYESGFVIDKFPISRPNLTFSTLTVSNMSPEDSSIYLCSVAAGAIGTNEKLFFGSGTQLSVL.

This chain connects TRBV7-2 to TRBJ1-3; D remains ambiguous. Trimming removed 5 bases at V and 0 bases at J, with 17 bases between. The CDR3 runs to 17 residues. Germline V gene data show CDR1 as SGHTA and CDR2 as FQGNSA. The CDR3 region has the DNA TGTGCCAGCAGCATCCAAGGGCTCCACAGCTCTGGAAACACCATATATTTT. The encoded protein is CASSIQGLHSSGNTIYF.

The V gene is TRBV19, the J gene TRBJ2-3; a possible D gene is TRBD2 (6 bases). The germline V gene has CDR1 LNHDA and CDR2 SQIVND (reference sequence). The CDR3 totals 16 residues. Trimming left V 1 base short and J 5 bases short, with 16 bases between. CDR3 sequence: CASSIATSLYIDTQYF. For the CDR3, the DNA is TGTGCCAGTAGTATAGCGACTAGTCTTTACATAGATACGCAGTATTTT.

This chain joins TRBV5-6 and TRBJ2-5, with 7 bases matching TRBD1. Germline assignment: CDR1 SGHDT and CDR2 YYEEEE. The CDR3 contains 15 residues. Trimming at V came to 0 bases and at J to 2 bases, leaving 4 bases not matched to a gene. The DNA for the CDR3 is TGTGCCAGCAGCTTGGTGCCGGGACAGCAAGAGACCCAGTACTTC. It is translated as CASSLVPGQQETQYF.

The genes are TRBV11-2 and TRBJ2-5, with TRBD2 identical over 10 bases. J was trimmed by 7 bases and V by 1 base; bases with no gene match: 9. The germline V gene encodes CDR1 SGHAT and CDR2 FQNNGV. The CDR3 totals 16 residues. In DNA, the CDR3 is TGTGCCAGCAGCTTAGTCGGGCTAGCGGGAGCATCGACCCAGTACTTC. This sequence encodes CASSLVGLAGASTQYF.